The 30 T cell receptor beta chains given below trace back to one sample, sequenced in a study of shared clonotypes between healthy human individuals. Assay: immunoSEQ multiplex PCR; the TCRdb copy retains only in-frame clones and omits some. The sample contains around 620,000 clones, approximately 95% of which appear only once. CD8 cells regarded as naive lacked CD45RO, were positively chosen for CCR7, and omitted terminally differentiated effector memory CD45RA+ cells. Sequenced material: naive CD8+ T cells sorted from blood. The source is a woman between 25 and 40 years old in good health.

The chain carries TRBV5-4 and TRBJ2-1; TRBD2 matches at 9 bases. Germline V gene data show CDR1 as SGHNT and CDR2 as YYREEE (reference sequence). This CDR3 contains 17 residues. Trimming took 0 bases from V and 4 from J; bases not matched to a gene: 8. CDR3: CASSLGVAGGLYNEQFF. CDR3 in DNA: TGTGCCAGCAGCTTGGGGGTTGCGGGAGGGCTATACAATGAGCAGTTCTTC.

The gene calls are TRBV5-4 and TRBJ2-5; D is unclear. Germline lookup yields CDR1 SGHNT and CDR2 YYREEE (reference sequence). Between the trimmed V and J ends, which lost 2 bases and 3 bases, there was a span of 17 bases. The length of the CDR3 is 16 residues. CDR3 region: CASSFLPSNIKETQYF. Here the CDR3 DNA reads TGTGCCAGCAGCTTTTTGCCCAGCAACATAAAAGAGACCCAGTACTTC.

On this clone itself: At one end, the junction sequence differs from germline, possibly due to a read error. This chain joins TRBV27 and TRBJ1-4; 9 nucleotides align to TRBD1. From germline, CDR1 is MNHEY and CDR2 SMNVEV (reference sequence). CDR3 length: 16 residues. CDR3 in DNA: TGTGCCAGCAATCCAGGGTTGGGACAGGGAAATGAGAAACTGTTTTTT. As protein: CASNPGLGQGNEKLFF.

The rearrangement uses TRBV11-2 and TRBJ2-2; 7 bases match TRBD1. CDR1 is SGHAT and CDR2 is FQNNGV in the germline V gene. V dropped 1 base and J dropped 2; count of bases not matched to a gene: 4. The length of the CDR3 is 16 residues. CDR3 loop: CASSLGWTGNTGELFF. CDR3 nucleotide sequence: TGTGCCAGCAGCTTAGGTTGGACAGGAAACACCGGGGAGCTGTTTTTT.

CDR3 nucleotides: TGTGCCAGCACCTGGGGGAACACTGAAGCTTTCTTT. It codes for CASTWGNTEAFF. The gene calls are TRBV7-9 and TRBJ1-1; D unclear. This CDR3 is built from 12 residues. Germline V gene lookup returns CDR1 SEHNR and CDR2 FQNEAQ (reference sequence). V shed 7 bases and J shed 1 base, with 7 bases lying between them. Looking up the rest from reference TRBV7-9 and TRBJ1-1 gives the full variable domain: DTGVSQNPRHKITKRGQNVTFRCDPISEHNRLYWYRQTLGQGPEFLTYFQNEAQLEKSRLLSDRFSAERPKGSFSTLEIQRTEQGDSAMYLCASTWGNTEAFFGQGTRLTVV.

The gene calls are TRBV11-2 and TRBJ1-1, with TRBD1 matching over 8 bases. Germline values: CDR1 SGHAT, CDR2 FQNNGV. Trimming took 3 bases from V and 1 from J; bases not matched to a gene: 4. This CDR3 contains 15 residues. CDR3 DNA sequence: TGTGCCAGCAGCTTCTCCGGGACAGGGAACACTGAAGCTTTCTTT. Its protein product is CASSFSGTGNTEAFF.

CDR3 nucleotides: TGCGCCAGCAGTGACGCGCGGGACAGCTCCTACGAGCAGTACTTC. This codes for CASSDARDSSYEQYF. The chain couples TRBV10-1 to TRBJ2-7; a weak D match, TRBD1 (7 bases). The CDR3 extends over 15 amino acids. CDR1 WNHNN and CDR2 SYGVQD come from the germline V gene (reference sequence). Trimming pared 3 bases from V and 0 bases from J, leaving 12 bases between.

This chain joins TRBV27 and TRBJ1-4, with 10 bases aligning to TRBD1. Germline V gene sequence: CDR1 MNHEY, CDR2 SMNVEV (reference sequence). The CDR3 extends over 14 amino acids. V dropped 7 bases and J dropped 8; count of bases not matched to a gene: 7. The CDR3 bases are TGTGCCAGCACCAGGACAGGGGGTGGGGAAAAACTGTTTTTT. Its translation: CASTRTGGGEKLFF.

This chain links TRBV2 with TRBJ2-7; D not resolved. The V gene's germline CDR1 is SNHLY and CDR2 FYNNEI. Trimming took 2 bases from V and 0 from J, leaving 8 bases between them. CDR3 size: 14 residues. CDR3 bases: TGTGCCAGCAGTGAAACGGAAAGCTCCTACGAGCAGTACTTC. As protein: CASSETESSYEQYF. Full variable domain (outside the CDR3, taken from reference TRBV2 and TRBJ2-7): EPEVTQTPSHQVTQMGQEVILRCVPISNHLYFYWYRQILGQKVEFLVSFYNNEISEKSEIFDDQFSVERPDGSNFTLKIRSTKLEDSAMYFCASSETESSYEQYFGPGTRLTVT.

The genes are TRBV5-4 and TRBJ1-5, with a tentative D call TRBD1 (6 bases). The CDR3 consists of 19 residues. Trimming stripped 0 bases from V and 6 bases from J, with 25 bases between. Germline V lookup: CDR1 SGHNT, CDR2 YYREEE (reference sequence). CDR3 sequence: CASSLGHWDNRGRCQPQHF. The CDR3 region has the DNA TGTGCCAGCAGCTTGGGTCATTGGGACAATCGGGGTCGATGTCAGCCCCAGCATTTT.

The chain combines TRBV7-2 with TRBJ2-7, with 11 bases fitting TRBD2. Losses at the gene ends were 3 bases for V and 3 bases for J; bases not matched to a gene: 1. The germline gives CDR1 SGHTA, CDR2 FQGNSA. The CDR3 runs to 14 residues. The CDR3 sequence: CASSLLAGGYEQYF. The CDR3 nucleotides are TGTGCCAGCAGCTTGCTAGCGGGAGGCTACGAGCAGTACTTC.

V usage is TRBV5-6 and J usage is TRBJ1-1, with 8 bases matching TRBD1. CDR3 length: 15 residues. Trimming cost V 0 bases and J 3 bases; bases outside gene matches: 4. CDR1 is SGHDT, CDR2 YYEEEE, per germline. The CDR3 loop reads CASSLGDRRYTEAFF. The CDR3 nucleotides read TGTGCCAGCAGCTTGGGGGACAGGCGATACACTGAAGCTTTCTTT.

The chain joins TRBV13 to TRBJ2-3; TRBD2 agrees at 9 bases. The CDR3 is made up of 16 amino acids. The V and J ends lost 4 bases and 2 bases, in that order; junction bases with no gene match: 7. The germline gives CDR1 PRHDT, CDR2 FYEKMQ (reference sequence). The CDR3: CASSSSLAGSTDTQYF. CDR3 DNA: TGTGCCAGCAGCTCCTCCCTAGCGGGGTCCACAGATACGCAGTATTTT.

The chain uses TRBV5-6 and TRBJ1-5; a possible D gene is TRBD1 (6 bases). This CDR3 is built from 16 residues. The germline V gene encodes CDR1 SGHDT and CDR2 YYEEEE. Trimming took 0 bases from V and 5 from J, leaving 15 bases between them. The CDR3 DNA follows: TGTGCCAGCAGCTTGGGGTCTGGGGGCGAGGATCAGCCCCAGCATTTT. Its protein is CASSLGSGGEDQPQHF.

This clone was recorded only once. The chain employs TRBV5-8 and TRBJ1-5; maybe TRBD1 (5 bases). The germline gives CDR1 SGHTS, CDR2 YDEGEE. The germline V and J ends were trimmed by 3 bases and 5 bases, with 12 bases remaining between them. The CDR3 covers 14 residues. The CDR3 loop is CASSSLRGYQPQHF. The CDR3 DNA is TGTGCCAGCAGCTCTTTAAGGGGCTATCAGCCCCAGCATTTT. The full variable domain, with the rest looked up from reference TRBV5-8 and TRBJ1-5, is EAGVTQSPTHLIKTRGQQATLRCSPISGHTSVYWYQQALGLGLQFLLWYDEGEERNRGNFPPRFSGRQFPNYSSELNVNALELEDSALYLCASSSLRGYQPQHFGDGTRLSIL.

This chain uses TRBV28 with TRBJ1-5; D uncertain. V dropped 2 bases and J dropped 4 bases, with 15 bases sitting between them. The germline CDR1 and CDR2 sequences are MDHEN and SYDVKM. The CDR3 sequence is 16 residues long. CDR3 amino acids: CASSLLTYGVNQPQHF. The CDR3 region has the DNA TGTGCCAGCAGTTTACTAACCTACGGGGTTAATCAGCCCCAGCATTTT.

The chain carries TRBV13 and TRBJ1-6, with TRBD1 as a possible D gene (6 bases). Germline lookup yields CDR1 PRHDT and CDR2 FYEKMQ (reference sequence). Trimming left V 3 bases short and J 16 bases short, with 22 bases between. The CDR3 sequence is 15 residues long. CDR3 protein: CASSFGQSPPEALHF. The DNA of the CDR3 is TGTGCCAGCAGCTTCGGACAGTCCCCGCCGGAAGCACTCCACTTT.

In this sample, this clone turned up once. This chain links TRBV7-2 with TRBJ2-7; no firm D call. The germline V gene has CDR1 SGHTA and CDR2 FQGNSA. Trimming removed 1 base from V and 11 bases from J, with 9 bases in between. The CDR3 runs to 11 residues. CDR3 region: CASSLGADEYF. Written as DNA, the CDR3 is TGTGCCAGCAGCTTAGGGGCAGACGAGTACTTC.

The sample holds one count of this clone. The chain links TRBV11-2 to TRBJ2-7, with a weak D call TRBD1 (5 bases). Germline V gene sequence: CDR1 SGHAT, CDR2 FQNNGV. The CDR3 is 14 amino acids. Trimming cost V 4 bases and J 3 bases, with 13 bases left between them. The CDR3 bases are TGTGCCAGCAGCTCCCCCCTAACAGGCTACGAGCAGTACTTC. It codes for CASSSPLTGYEQYF.

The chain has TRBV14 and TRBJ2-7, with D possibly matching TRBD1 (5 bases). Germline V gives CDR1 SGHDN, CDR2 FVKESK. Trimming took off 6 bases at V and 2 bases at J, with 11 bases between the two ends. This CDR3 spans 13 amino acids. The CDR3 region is CASSVRVTYEQYF. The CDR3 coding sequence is TGTGCCAGCAGTGTCAGGGTTACCTACGAGCAGTACTTC.

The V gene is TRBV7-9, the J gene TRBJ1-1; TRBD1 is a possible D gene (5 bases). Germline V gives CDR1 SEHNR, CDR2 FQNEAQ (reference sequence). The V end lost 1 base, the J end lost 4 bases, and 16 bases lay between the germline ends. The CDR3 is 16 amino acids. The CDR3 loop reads CASSLVVQARATEAFF. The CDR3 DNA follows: TGTGCCAGCAGCTTAGTGGTACAGGCGCGGGCCACTGAAGCTTTCTTT.

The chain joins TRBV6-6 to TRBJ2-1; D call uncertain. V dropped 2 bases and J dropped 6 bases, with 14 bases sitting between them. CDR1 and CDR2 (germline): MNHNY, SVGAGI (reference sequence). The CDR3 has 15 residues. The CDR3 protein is CASSYPLRQSNEQFF. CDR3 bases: TGTGCCAGCAGTTACCCGCTACGTCAAAGCAATGAGCAGTTCTTC.

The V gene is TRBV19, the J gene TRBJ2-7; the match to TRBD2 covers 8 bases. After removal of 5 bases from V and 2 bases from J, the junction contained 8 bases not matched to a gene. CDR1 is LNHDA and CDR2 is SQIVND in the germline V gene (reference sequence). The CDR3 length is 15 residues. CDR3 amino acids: CASSVTSGGPYEQYF. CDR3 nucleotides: TGTGCCAGTAGTGTAACTAGCGGAGGGCCCTACGAGCAGTACTTC.

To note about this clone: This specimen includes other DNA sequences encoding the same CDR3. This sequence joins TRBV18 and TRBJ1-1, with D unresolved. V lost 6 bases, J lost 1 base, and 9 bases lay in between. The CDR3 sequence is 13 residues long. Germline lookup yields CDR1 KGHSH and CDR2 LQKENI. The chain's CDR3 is CASSPPGNTEAFF. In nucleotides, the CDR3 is TGTGCCAGCTCTCCTCCTGGGAACACTGAAGCTTTCTTT.

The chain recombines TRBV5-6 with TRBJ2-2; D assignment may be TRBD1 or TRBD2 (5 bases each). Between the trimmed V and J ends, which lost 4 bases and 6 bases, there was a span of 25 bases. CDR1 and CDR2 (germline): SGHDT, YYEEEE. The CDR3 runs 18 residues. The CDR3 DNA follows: TGTGCCAGCAGCCCCAGGGACGGATCGAAAAGAATCCCCGGGGAGCTGTTTTTT. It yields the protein CASSPRDGSKRIPGELFF.

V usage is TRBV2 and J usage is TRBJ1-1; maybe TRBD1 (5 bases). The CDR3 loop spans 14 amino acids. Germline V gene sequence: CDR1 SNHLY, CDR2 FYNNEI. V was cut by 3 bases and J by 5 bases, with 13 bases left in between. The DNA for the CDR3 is TGTGCCAGCAGTGACCCAGGGCTGGGAACTGAAGCTTTCTTT. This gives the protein CASSDPGLGTEAFF.

In DNA form, the CDR3 reads TGCGCCAGCAGTTGGACCGGGACGGTCATTAGCAATCAGCCCCAGCATTTT. It yields the protein CASSWTGTVISNQPQHF. This rearrangement joins TRBV10-1 to TRBJ1-5; D might be TRBD1 (5 bases). Trimming pared 5 bases from V and 0 bases from J, leaving 17 bases between. CDR1 and CDR2 (germline): WNHNN, SYGVQD (reference sequence). The CDR3 length is 17 residues.

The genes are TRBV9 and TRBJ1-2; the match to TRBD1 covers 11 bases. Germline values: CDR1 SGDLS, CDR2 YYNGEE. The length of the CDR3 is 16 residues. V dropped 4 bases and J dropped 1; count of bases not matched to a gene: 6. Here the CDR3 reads CASSFRDRGYNYGYTF. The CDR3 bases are TGTGCCAGCAGCTTCCGGGACAGGGGGTATAACTATGGCTACACCTTC.

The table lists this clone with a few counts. The CDR3 is CASSPLRGLASSDTQYF. CDR3 in DNA: TGTGCCAGCAGCCCTCTACGCGGACTAGCTAGTTCAGATACGCAGTATTTT. The chain recombines TRBV9 with TRBJ2-3; 8 bases fit TRBD2. Germline loops: CDR1 SGDLS, CDR2 YYNGEE. The CDR3 sequence is 17 residues long. J gave up 4 bases and V 4 bases, and 14 bases lay outside the gene matches.

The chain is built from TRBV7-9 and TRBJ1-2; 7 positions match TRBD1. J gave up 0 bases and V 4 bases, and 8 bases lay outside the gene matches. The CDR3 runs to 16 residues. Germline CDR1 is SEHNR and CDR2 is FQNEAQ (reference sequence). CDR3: CASSYHSGGTNYGYTF. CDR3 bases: TGTGCCAGCAGCTATCACTCAGGGGGTACTAACTATGGCTACACCTTC.